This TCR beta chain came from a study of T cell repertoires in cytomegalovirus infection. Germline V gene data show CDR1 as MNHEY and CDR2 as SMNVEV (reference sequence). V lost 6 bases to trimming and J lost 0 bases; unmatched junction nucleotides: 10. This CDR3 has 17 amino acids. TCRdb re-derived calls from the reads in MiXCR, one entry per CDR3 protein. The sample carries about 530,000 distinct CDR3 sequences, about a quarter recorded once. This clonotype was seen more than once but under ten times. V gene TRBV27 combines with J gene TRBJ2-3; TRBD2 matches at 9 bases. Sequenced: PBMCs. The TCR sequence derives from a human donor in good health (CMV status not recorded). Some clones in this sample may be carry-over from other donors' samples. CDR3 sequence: CASRGSGRPTSTDTQYF. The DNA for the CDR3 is TGTGCCAGCAGAGGAAGCGGGAGGCCTACTAGCACAGATACGCAGTATTTT.